Following are 18 T cell receptor beta chains from one sample sequenced in a study of T cells in women clearing cervical HPV infection. This table comes from immunoSEQ multiplex PCR, and its TCRdb copy is limited to in-frame clones, with some not included. The sample's table shows some 8,300 clones. Sequenced sample: blood buffy coat. These receptors all stem from a woman between 18 and 75 years old with a cervical HPV16 infection that either progressed to CIN3+ or cleared (not recorded which).

This clone is identified as medium-sized from frequency. The CDR3 loop is CASSPPNSPLHF. The CDR3 bases that were read are TGTGCCAGCTCTCCCCCGAATTCACCC. The chain carries TRBV18 and TRBJ1-6; no reliable D call. The sequenced fragment ends 3 residues before the CDR3 boundary, so the rest is inferred from the germline J gene. The ends were cut back, 6 bases at V and 7 bases at J, with 7 bases in the middle. The V gene's germline CDR1 is KGHSH and CDR2 LQKENI. This CDR3 is 12 amino acids long.

As regards this clone: Relative to the germline gene, one junction end is altered; a read error may explain this. Read coverage stops 3 residues before the CDR3 terminus; the germline J gene supplies the remainder. The chain carries TRBV4-2 and TRBJ2-3; 12 nucleotides match TRBD2. Germline CDR1 LGHNA, CDR2 YNFKEQ. CDR3 length equals 16 residues. This chain's CDR3 is CASSQDLAGGTDTQYF. CDR3 DNA, as far as it was read: TGCGCCAGCAGCCAAGATCTAGCGGGGGGGACAGATACG.

The CDR3 sequence is CASSSPTGVSEKLFF. The CDR3 bases that were read are TGTGCCAGCAGCTCACCCACAGGGGTGAGTGAAAAA. J is TRBJ1-4 and V is TRBV5-6; 7 bases are shared with TRBD1. The read ends 3 residues early relative to the CDR3; the germline J gene fills the gap. CDR1 and CDR2 (germline): SGHDT, YYEEEE. This CDR3 region has 15 residues. Trimming at V came to 3 bases and at J to 7 bases, leaving 9 bases not matched to a gene.

This clone is deemed medium-sized by its frequency. Coverage ceases 3 residues before the CDR3 finishes, and the germline J gene fills in the end. The gene calls are TRBV7-6 and TRBJ2-7, with TRBD1 identical over 7 bases. The CDR3 contains 14 residues. Per germline, CDR1 SGHVS and CDR2 FNYEAQ. V trimming: 4 bases; J trimming: 3 bases; junction bases outside the gene matches: 6. The sequenced CDR3 bases are TGTGCCAGCAGCTCCCTACAGGGGTTCTACGAG. Amino acids: CASSSLQGFYE. The whole CDR3 is CASSSLQGFYEQYF.

For this clone: The CDR3 end lies 3 residues beyond the end of the read and is filled in from the germline J gene. The rearrangement joins TRBV29-1 to TRBJ1-5, with D perhaps TRBD1 (6 bases). The V gene lost 5 bases and the J gene lost 3 bases, with 14 bases spanning the gap. There are 14 residues in the CDR3. In germline, CDR1 is SQVTM, CDR2 ANQGSEA. CDR3 region: CSVQTGTNNQPQHF. Partial CDR3 DNA: TGCAGCGTTCAAACCGGGACAAACAATCAGCCC. Full variable domain (rest looked up from reference TRBV29-1 and TRBJ1-5): SAVISQKPSRDICQRGTSLTIQCQVDSQVTMMFWYRQQPGQSLTLIATANQGSEATYESGFVIDKFPISRPNLTFSTLTVSNMSPEDSSIYLCSVQTGTNNQPQHFGDGTRLSIL.

By frequency, this clone registers medium-sized (0.01 to 0.1%). The read terminates 3 residues before the CDR3 end, so the remaining end is supplied by the germline J gene. This chain joins TRBV19 and TRBJ2-7, with TRBD1 identical over 7 bases. With V trimmed by 4 bases and J by 3 bases, 6 bases remained unmatched. The CDR3 totals 14 residues. Germline values: CDR1 LNHDA, CDR2 SQIVND (reference sequence). The DNA read from the CDR3 is TGTGCCAGTAGTAGACCGGGACAGTACTACGAG. Residues: CASSRPGQYYE. The full CDR3 protein reads CASSRPGQYYEQYF.

The CDR3 bases that were read are TGTGCCAGCACTTCCGGAAAGGGGTTAGGGGAGACC. Residues: CASTSGKGLGET. The whole CDR3 protein is CASTSGKGLGETQYF. This chain links TRBV18 with TRBJ2-5, with a tentative D call TRBD1 (5 bases). The read is 3 residues too short to cover the CDR3 end, so that end is filled in from the germline J gene. The V end was cut by 8 bases, the J end by 5 bases, with 21 bases between. CDR3 size: 15 residues. The germline V gene encodes CDR1 KGHSH and CDR2 LQKENI.

Worth noting for this clone: The read ends 3 residues shy of where the CDR3 ends; the end is completed using the germline J gene. This chain links TRBV6-2 or TRBV6-3 with TRBJ2-3, with D possibly being TRBD2 (6 bases). In germline, CDR1 is MNHEY, CDR2 SVGEGT. The CDR3 runs to 15 residues. This chain's CDR3 is CASSITGTHQETQYF. The DNA read from the CDR3 is TGTGCCAGCAGCATAACGGGGACTCACCAAGAGACG.

Notes on this clone: The sequence runs out 3 residues before the end of the CDR3; the remainder is reconstructed from the germline J gene. The chain combines TRBV6-1 with TRBJ1-1; TRBD1 agrees at 8 bases. Germline loops: CDR1 MNHNS, CDR2 SASEGT. The junction had 2 bases not matched to a gene; V was cut back by 3 bases and J by 5 bases. The CDR3 is made up of 13 amino acids. The CDR3 region is CASSDRGRTEAFF. The covered CDR3 bases are TGTGCCAGCAGTGACAGGGGGCGAACTGAA.

Comment on this clone: Sequencing ends 3 residues short of the CDR3 end; the germline J gene provides the rest. The chain is built from TRBV19 and TRBJ1-2, with D possibly TRBD1 on 6 matching bases. Trimming removed 6 bases at V and 6 bases at J, with 20 bases between. This CDR3 is built from 15 residues. Per the germline V gene, CDR1 is LNHDA and CDR2 is SQIVND (reference sequence). The covered CDR3 bases are TGTGCCAGTAGCCCACAGGGATCAGGGTGGAATGGC. Residues: CASSPQGSGWNG. The complete CDR3 sequence is CASSPQGSGWNGYTF.

Comment on this clone: The CDR3 extends 3 residues past the end of the read, so its final part is completed from the germline J gene. This chain links TRBV19 with TRBJ2-3, with D perhaps TRBD1 (6 bases). The CDR3 is 15 amino acids. The germline CDR1 and CDR2 sequences are LNHDA and SQIVND (reference sequence). The CDR3 sequence: CASSGGQGMGETQYF. The DNA read from the CDR3 is TGTGCCAGTAGTGGGGGCCAGGGGATGGGAGAGACG. Using reference TRBV19 and TRBJ2-3 for the parts outside the CDR3, the full variable domain is DGGITQSPKYLFRKEGQNVTLSCEQNLNHDAMYWYRQDPGQGLRLIYYSQIVNDFQKGDIAEGYSVSREKKESFPLTVTSAQKNPTAFYLCASSGGQGMGETQYFGPGTRLTVL.

About this clone: Its ends do not fully match the called genes, so a read error is possible. The CDR3 is cut off 3 residues early in the read; its end comes from the germline J gene. The sample contains more than one DNA sequence encoding this CDR3. This sequence joins TRBV19 and TRBJ1-3, with D maybe TRBD1 (6 bases). Germline loops: CDR1 LNHDA, CDR2 SQIVND (reference sequence). This CDR3 is 16 amino acids long. The sequenced CDR3 bases are TGTGCCAGTAGCCATCGGGGGGCTAGTTCTGGAAACACT. It translates to CASSHRGASSGNT. In full, the CDR3 is CASSHRGASSGNTIYF.

Comment on this clone: The read ends 3 residues early relative to the CDR3; the germline J gene fills the gap. The chain combines TRBV20-1 with TRBJ2-7; 9 positions match TRBD2. This CDR3 spans 15 amino acids. The V and J ends lost 4 bases and 3 bases, in that order; junction bases with no gene match: 10. Germline V gene lookup returns CDR1 DFQATT and CDR2 SNEGSKA (reference sequence). The CDR3 here is CSATTSSGARYEQYF. The sequenced CDR3 bases are TGCAGTGCTACCACCTCTAGCGGGGCCCGCTACGAG.

Details on this clone: Read sequence stops 3 residues before the CDR3 end, and the germline J gene provides the missing end. The chain links TRBV6-1 to TRBJ2-7; no firm D call. CDR3 size: 13 residues. In germline, CDR1 is MNHNS, CDR2 SASEGT. The V end was cut by 2 bases, the J end by 6 bases, with 11 bases between. CDR3 region: CASSELVRAEQYF. The CDR3 DNA, read in part, is TGTGCCAGCAGTGAATTGGTCCGAGCCGAG.

CDR3 DNA, as far as it was read: TGTGCCAGCAGTGAAATCGGTGGCGGGGGGGCTGGAGATACG. Its protein is CASSEIGGGGAGDT. The complete CDR3 reads CASSEIGGGGAGDTQYF. V usage is TRBV6-1 and J usage is TRBJ2-3, with TRBD2 matching 9 bases. The read finishes 3 residues shy of the CDR3 end, and the germline J gene is used to complete it. CDR3 size: 17 residues. J was trimmed by 5 bases and V by 2 bases; bases with no gene match: 11. CDR1 and CDR2 from the germline V gene are MNHNS and SASEGT.

For this clone: From the germline J gene comes the end of the CDR3, since the read stops 3 residues before it. This chain links TRBV18 with TRBJ2-7; D may be TRBD1 (6 bases). Trimming stripped 6 bases from V and 3 bases from J, with 9 bases between. CDR3 length: 12 residues. CDR1 and CDR2 from the germline V gene are KGHSH and LQKENI. CDR3 in amino acids: CASSTGNYEQYF. Incomplete CDR3 DNA: TGTGCCAGCTCCACAGGGAACTACGAG.

Concerning this clone itself: The read is 3 residues too short to cover the CDR3 end, so that end is filled in from the germline J gene. This chain joins TRBV20-1 and TRBJ2-3, with 9 bases fitting TRBD2. The germline CDR1 and CDR2 sequences are DFQATT and SNEGSKA (reference sequence). Unmatched junction bases numbered 6, after V lost 8 bases and J lost 3 bases. This CDR3 has 13 residues. The CDR3 bases that were read are TGCAGTACGCTAGCGGGGACTACAGATACG. Translating it yields CSTLAGTTDT. The CDR3 in full is CSTLAGTTDTQYF.

Concerning this clone: With the read ending 3 residues before the CDR3 end, the germline J gene is used to fill in that end. The genes are TRBV5-1 and TRBJ1-5; D unclear. The CDR3 contains 15 residues. V was cut by 0 bases and J by 4 bases, with 11 bases left in between. CDR1 SGHRS and CDR2 YFSETQ come from the germline V gene. CDR3: CASSLAEGGNQPQHF. The CDR3 DNA, read in part, is TGCGCCAGCAGCTTGGCCGAGGGTGGAAATCAGCCC.